Listed below are T cell receptor beta chains from one sample, sequenced in a study of T cells in Graves' hyperthyroidism and ophthalmopathy. Each CDR3 protein is one row after TCRdb ran MiXCR on the multiplex PCR reads. The sample holds 600,000 to 900,000 distinct CDR3 sequences, approximately 16% seen once. Sequenced material: blood. The receptors were sampled from a man aged 18 to 29 with Graves' hyperthyroidism. Each CDR3 is given without its conserved first and last residue.

V	J	CDR3
TRBV30	TRBJ1-1	AFFGRLNTEAF
TRBV29-1	TRBJ2-5	SVETSGSWETQY
TRBV18	TRBJ1-6	ASSPPAGEGLLH
TRBV5-6	TRBJ2-1	ASSLHGSYNEQF
TRBV6-1	TRBJ2-3	ASSPGDRDPDTQY
TRBV19	TRBJ2-7	ASSRAGVDYEQY
TRBV27	TRBJ2-7	ASRLVSSYEQY
TRBV5-1	TRBJ1-6	ASSLAGADSPLH
TRBV20-1	TRBJ2-7	SATLAGALYEQY
TRBV5-8	TRBJ2-1	AGSRAGGGDEQF
TRBV29-1	TRBJ2-7	SVMTSGSEQY
TRBV6-2/TRBV6-3	TRBJ1-5	ASSIQGTINQPQH
TRBV4-2	TRBJ1-2	ASSRPPTGPDGYT
TRBV28	TRBJ1-6	ASSSQGARPNNSPLH
TRBV4-1	TRBJ2-1	ASSQEGRNNEQF
TRBV6-2/TRBV6-3	TRBJ2-5	ASSYVEGTQY
TRBV28	TRBJ1-2	ASRGGGGESYGYT
TRBV20-1	TRBJ2-7	SASRAYEQY
TRBV3-1	TRBJ2-7	ASSQVGSYEQY
TRBV29-1	TRBJ2-3	SVAVTGRADTQY
TRBV6-1	TRBJ2-7	ASRGGRGPYEQY
TRBV3-1	TRBJ1-1	ASSDGWNTEAF
TRBV2	TRBJ2-3	ASSVGPGTQY
TRBV6-9	TRBJ2-7	ASSYRGLPYEQY